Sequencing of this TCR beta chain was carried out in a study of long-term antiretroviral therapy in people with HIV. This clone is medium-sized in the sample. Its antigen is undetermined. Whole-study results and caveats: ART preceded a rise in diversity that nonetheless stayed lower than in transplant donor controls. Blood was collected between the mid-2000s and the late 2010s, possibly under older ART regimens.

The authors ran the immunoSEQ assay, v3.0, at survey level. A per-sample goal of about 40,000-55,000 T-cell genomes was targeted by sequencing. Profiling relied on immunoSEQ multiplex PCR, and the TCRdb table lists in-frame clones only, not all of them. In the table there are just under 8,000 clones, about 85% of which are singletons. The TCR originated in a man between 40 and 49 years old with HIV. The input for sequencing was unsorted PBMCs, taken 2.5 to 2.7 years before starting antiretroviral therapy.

The CDR3 sequence: CASSERSRGSYEQYF. Here the CDR3 DNA reads TGTGCCAGCAGTGAAAGGAGCAGGGGGTCTTACGAGCAGTACTTC. The chain recombines TRBV6-1 with TRBJ2-7; 7 bases match TRBD1. Losses at the gene ends were 2 bases for V and 4 bases for J; bases not matched to a gene: 8. Looked up from germline, CDR1 is MNHNS and CDR2 is SASEGT. The CDR3 totals 15 residues.